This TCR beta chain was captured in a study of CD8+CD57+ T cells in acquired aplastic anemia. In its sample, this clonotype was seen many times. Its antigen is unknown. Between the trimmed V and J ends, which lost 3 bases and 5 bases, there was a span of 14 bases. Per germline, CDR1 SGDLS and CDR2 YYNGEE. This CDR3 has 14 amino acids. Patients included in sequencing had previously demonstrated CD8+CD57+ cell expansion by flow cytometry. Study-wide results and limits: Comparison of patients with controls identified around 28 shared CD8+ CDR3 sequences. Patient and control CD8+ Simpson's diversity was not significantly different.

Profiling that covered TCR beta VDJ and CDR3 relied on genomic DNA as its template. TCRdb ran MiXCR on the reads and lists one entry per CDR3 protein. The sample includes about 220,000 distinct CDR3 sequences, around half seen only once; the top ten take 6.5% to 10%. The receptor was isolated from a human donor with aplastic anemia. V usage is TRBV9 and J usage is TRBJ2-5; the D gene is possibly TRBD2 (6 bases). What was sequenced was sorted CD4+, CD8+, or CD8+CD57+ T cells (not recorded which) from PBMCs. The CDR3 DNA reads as TGTGCCAGCAGCGCCGGGGGACGCGTGGAGACCCAGTACTTC. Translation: CASSAGGRVETQYF.